The rows below give T cell receptor beta chains drawn from one sample of a study of CD8 T cells in Susac syndrome. TCRdb used MiXCR to reprocess the immunoSEQ multiplex PCR reads, holding one entry per CDR3 protein. The table lists about 120,000 distinct CDR3 sequences, 85% to 95% of them singletons. Sequenced input: CD8+ T cells from PBMCs. The source is a human donor in good health. CDR3s include the opening cysteine and the closing phenylalanine or tryptophan.

v_call,j_call,cdr3_aa
TRBV28,TRBJ2-2,CASMQGNTGELFF
TRBV16,TRBJ1-5,CASSQSDRSNQPQHF
TRBV7-2,TRBJ1-4,CASSLNGQGAGEKLFF
TRBV29-1,TRBJ1-1,CSVDGSQGNRMNTEAFF
TRBV7-6,TRBJ2-1,CASSLVLAGGIDEQFF
TRBV7-9,TRBJ1-2,CASSLNPYWGYTF
TRBV11-1,TRBJ1-1,CASSENTRTEAFF
TRBV7-2,TRBJ2-5,CASSPESFKETQYF
TRBV7-8,TRBJ2-2,CASSRRDRGASTGELFF
TRBV2,TRBJ2-2,CASSEALIAAGELFF
TRBV7-2,TRBJ2-7,CASSPGQGVDEQYF
TRBV18,TRBJ2-5,CASSPLADRKETQYF
TRBV6-5,TRBJ2-1,CASSYLGGVSDEQFF
TRBV6-2/TRBV6-3,TRBJ1-1,CASSWGQNTEAFF
TRBV29-1,TRBJ1-2,CSADQEGYTF
TRBV6-2/TRBV6-3,TRBJ1-1,CDSSYSTAEAFF
TRBV5-4,TRBJ2-5,CASSEDRAETQYF
TRBV6-5,TRBJ1-1,CASSYSRFTGSEAFF
TRBV23-1,TRBJ1-5,CASSQEKRDRVEQPQHF
TRBV5-1,TRBJ1-1,CASSPQGRVTEAFF
TRBV30,TRBJ2-7,CAWSVEDYEQYF
TRBV7-2,TRBJ2-1,CASSEGVYGYNEQFF
TRBV19,TRBJ2-3,CASRSPVAPTDTQYF